The rows below give T cell receptor beta chains drawn from one sample of a study of T cell repertoires and HLA-DP antigens. No cognate antigen is known for these TCRs. Generated by immunoSEQ multiplex PCR, the TCRdb table keeps only in-frame clones and is missing some. In the table there are 85,000 to 90,000 clones, 86% of which are singletons. What was sequenced was CD4+ T cells from PBMCs. The receptors shown here come from a man in his fifties or sixties in good health and CMV-seronegative. The CDR3 runs from the conserved cysteine through the conserved F or W. A D gene is named only where the DNA matches it firmly. Rows give clone size only sometimes, using once, few, many, or a class for an expanded clone.

CDR3,DNA,D,length,V,J,size
CASNPGQHNSPLHF,TGTGCCAGCAACCCGGGACAGCATAATTCACCCCTCCACTTT,TRBD1,14,TRBV6-5,TRBJ1-6,NA
CASSKGSGANVLTF,TGTGCCAGCAGCAAGGGATCCGGGGCCAACGTCCTGACTTTC,NA,14,TRBV7-2,TRBJ2-6,NA
CASSKGGLGEKLFF,TGTGCCAGCTCAAAAGGAGGTCTGGGTGAAAAACTGTTTTTT,NA,14,TRBV18,TRBJ1-4,NA
CASSILREGHEQYF,TGTGCCAGCAGCATACTGCGAGAGGGCCACGAGCAGTACTTC,NA,14,TRBV7-9,TRBJ2-7,NA
CASSHQALRLGNEKLFF,TGCGCCAGCAGCCATCAGGCACTACGGCTAGGGAATGAAAAACTGTTTTTT,NA,17,TRBV4-3,TRBJ1-4,NA
CASSLQENTEAFF,TGTGCCAGCAGTTTGCAGGAGAACACTGAAGCTTTCTTT,NA,13,TRBV6-6,TRBJ1-1,NA
CASSIRGNQPQHF,TGTGCCAGCAGCATCAGGGGAAATCAGCCCCAGCATTTT,NA,13,TRBV7-2,TRBJ1-5,NA
CASSPGLAYSYEQYF,TGTGCCAGCAGTCCCGGACTAGCGTATAGCTACGAGCAGTACTTC,TRBD2,15,TRBV28,TRBJ2-7,NA
CASREVGSPLHF,TGTGCCAGCAGAGAAGTGGGTTCACCCCTCCACTTT,NA,12,TRBV6-1,TRBJ1-6,NA
CASSFGLQTSTEKLFF,TGTGCCAGCAGCTTCGGGTTACAGACTTCTACTGAAAAACTGTTTTTT,NA,16,TRBV5-5,TRBJ1-4,NA
CAWSAIGTGGSYEQYF,TGTGCCTGGAGTGCGATAGGGACAGGAGGATCCTACGAGCAGTACTTC,TRBD1,16,TRBV30,TRBJ2-7,NA
CASSRETGYYEQYF,TGTGCCAGCTCACGCGAGACAGGGTACTACGAGCAGTACTTC,TRBD1,14,TRBV18,TRBJ2-7,NA
CSARDIREAFF,TGCAGTGCTAGAGATATCCGTGAAGCTTTCTTT,NA,11,TRBV20-1,TRBJ1-1,NA
CASSLVGQNNEKLFF,TGCGCCAGCAGCTTGGTGGGACAGAACAATGAAAAACTGTTTTTT,TRBD1,15,TRBV5-1,TRBJ1-4,few
CASSLGRRGGVYTGELFF,TGTGCCAGCAGCCTTGGTCGGAGGGGAGGTGTGTACACCGGGGAGCTGTTTTTT,NA,18,TRBV7-2,TRBJ2-2,NA
CASSVGADPYNEQFF,TGTGCCAGCAGCGTAGGGGCAGACCCCTACAATGAGCAGTTCTTC,NA,15,TRBV9,TRBJ2-1,NA
CASSLEGTSEKLFF,TGCGCCAGCAGCTTGGAAGGGACTAGTGAAAAACTGTTTTTT,NA,14,TRBV5-1,TRBJ1-4,NA
CASSLFFSGESDQETQYF,TGTGCCAGCAGTTTGTTTTTCTCGGGGGAGAGTGATCAAGAGACCCAGTACTTC,NA,18,TRBV28,TRBJ2-5,NA
CATRQGQETQYF,TGTGCCACCAGACAGGGGCAAGAGACCCAGTACTTC,TRBD1,12,TRBV15,TRBJ2-5,NA
CASSNRGSPSEKLFF,TGTGCCAGCAGTAACAGGGGCTCGCCTAGTGAAAAACTGTTTTTT,TRBD1,15,TRBV25-1,TRBJ1-4,NA
CAWILDGYTQYF,TGTGCCTGGATACTCGATGGTTATACGCAGTATTTT,NA,12,TRBV30,TRBJ2-3,NA
CASRPRGIGNTIYF,TGTGCCAGCAGGCCCAGGGGAATTGGAAACACCATATATTTT,NA,14,TRBV27,TRBJ1-3,many
CASSPRTSGREQFF,TGTGCCAGCAGCCCTAGGACTAGCGGGAGAGAGCAGTTCTTC,TRBD2,14,TRBV7-9,TRBJ2-1,once
CAWSRDSDNSPLHF,TGTGCCTGGAGTCGGGACAGCGATAATTCACCCCTCCACTTT,TRBD1,14,TRBV30,TRBJ1-6,NA
CASSQPGQGVAGYTF,TGCGCCAGCAGCCAACCGGGACAGGGGGTTGCCGGCTACACCTTC,TRBD1,15,TRBV4-1,TRBJ1-2,NA
CASSITGARINEKLFF,TGTGCCAGTAGTATTACAGGGGCGCGGATTAATGAAAAACTGTTTTTT,TRBD1,16,TRBV19,TRBJ1-4,NA
CASSVTGAEAFF,TGTGCCAGCAGCGTCACGGGGGCAGAAGCTTTCTTT,NA,12,TRBV7-9,TRBJ1-1,once
CASSPTTGGAFTAFF,TGTGCCAGCAGCCCGACGACAGGGGGGGCCTTTACAGCTTTCTTT,TRBD1,15,TRBV7-2,TRBJ1-1,NA
CASSKDRGTEAFF,TGTGCCAGCAGTAAAGACAGGGGCACTGAAGCTTTCTTT,TRBD1,13,TRBV6-4,TRBJ1-1,NA
CASSLEHGLGELFF,TGCGCCAGCAGCTTGGAACACGGGCTCGGGGAGCTGTTTTTT,NA,14,TRBV5-1,TRBJ2-2,NA
CASSSFFADTQYF,TGTGCCAGCAGTTCTTTTTTCGCCGATACGCAGTATTTT,NA,13,TRBV7-9,TRBJ2-3,NA
CAWSALGEHGTQYF,TGTGCCTGGAGTGCCCTGGGGGAGCACGGGACCCAGTACTTC,NA,14,TRBV30,TRBJ2-5,NA
CASHTPGSFGEKLFF,TGTGCCAGCCATACACCTGGGTCCTTCGGGGAAAAACTGTTTTTT,NA,15,TRBV2,TRBJ1-4,NA
CASSPWGQGAGSYEQYF,TGTGCCAGCAGTCCATGGGGGCAGGGGGCGGGTTCCTACGAGCAGTACTTC,TRBD1,17,TRBV27,TRBJ2-7,NA
CATKHNSYTGELFF,TGTGCCACCAAGCATAATAGCTACACCGGGGAGCTGTTTTTT,NA,14,TRBV15,TRBJ2-2,NA
CASSLSRDIHQPQHF,TGTGCCAGCAGCTTATCCCGGGACATTCATCAGCCCCAGCATTTT,NA,15,TRBV7-2,TRBJ1-5,NA
CASSLPGQLMNTEAFF,TGTGCCAGTAGTCTCCCGGGACAGCTCATGAACACTGAAGCTTTCTTT,TRBD1,16,TRBV19,TRBJ1-1,NA
CASSLRQGGRYF,TGTGCCAGCAGTTTAAGGCAGGGCGGACGGTACTTC,NA,12,TRBV28,TRBJ2-7,NA
CASSLTGMDGYTF,TGTGCCAGCAGTCTGACAGGGATGGATGGCTACACCTTC,TRBD1,13,TRBV5-4,TRBJ1-2,once
CASTPWQGPPREQYF,TGCGCCAGCACCCCCTGGCAGGGCCCCCCTAGAGAGCAGTACTTC,NA,15,TRBV10-1,TRBJ2-7,NA
CASSLALRGTTDTQYF,TGCGCCAGCAGCTTGGCACTGCGGGGGACCACAGATACGCAGTATTTT,TRBD2,16,TRBV5-1,TRBJ2-3,NA
CASSPPGRQVGTQYF,TGTGCCAGTAGTCCCCCGGGACGCCAAGTCGGTACGCAGTATTTT,NA,15,TRBV19,TRBJ2-3,NA
CASSARGSGANVLTF,TGTGCCAGCAGCGCGCGGGGCTCTGGGGCCAACGTCCTGACTTTC,NA,15,TRBV9,TRBJ2-6,NA
CASSLGRASNEAFF,TGTGCCAGCAGCTTGGGCAGGGCGTCGAATGAAGCTTTCTTT,NA,14,TRBV5-6,TRBJ1-1,NA
CASSHRRIDNGYTF,TGTGCCAGCAGCCACCGTCGCATAGACAATGGCTACACCTTC,NA,14,TRBV7-8,TRBJ1-2,few
CASSQEATPWETQYF,TGTGCCAGCAGCCAAGAAGCTACACCATGGGAGACCCAGTACTTC,NA,15,TRBV4-2,TRBJ2-5,NA
CASSESGAGGEAFF,TGCGCCAGCAGTGAGTCGGGGGCCGGGGGTGAAGCTTTCTTT,NA,14,TRBV10-1,TRBJ1-1,NA
CASSLVQGALNGDAFF,TGCGCCAGCAGCTTGGTACAGGGGGCGCTGAACGGTGACGCTTTCTTT,TRBD1,16,TRBV5-1,TRBJ1-1,NA
CASSPSGAGTGELFF,TGTGCCAGCAGCCCCTCCGGAGCGGGCACCGGGGAGCTGTTTTTT,NA,15,TRBV7-2,TRBJ2-2,NA